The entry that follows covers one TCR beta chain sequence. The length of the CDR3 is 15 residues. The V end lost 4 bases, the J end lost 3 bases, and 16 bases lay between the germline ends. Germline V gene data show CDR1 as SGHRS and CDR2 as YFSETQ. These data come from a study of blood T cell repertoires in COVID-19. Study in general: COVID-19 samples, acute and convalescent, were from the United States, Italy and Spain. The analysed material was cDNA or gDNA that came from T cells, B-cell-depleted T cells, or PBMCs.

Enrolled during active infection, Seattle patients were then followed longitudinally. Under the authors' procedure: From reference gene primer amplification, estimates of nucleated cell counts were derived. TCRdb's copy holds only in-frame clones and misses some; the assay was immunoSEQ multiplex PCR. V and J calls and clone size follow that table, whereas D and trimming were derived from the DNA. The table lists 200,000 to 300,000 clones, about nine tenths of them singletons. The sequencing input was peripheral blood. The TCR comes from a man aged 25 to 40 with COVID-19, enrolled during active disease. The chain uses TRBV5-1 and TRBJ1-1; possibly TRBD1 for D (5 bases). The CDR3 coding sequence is TGCGCCAGCAGCCTCCCGGAAGGGGTGGACACTGAAGCTTTCTTT. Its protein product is CASSLPEGVDTEAFF.